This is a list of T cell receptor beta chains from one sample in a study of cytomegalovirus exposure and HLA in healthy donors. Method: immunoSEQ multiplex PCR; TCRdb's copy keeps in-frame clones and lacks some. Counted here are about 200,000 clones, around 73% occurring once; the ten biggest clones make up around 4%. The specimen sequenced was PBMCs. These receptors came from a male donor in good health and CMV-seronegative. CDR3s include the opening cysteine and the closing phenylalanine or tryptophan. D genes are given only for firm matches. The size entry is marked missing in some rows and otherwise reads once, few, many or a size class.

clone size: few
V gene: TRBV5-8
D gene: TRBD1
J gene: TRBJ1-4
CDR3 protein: CASTTKDRGRSNEKLFF
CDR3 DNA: TGTGCCAGCACCACTAAGGACAGGGGGCGGTCTAATGAAAAACTGTTTTTT

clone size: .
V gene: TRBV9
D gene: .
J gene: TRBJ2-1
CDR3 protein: CASSVTAVSYNEQFF
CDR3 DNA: TGTGCCAGCAGCGTCACCGCGGTCTCCTACAATGAGCAGTTCTTC

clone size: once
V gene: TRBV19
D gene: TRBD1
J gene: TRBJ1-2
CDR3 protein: CASSKDRGPGYGYTF
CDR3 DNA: TGTGCCAGTAGTAAAGACAGGGGGCCGGGCTATGGCTACACCTTC

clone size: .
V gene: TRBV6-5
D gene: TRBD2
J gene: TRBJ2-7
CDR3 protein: CASSYLAGEALEQYF
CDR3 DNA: TGTGCCAGCAGTTACCTAGCGGGAGAGGCCCTCGAGCAGTACTTC

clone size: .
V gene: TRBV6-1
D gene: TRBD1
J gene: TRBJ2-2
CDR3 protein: CASSDRQGSGELFF
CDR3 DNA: TGTGCCAGCAGTGACCGACAGGGCTCCGGGGAGCTGTTTTTT

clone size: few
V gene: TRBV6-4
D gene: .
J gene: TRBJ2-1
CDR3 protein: CASSENSYNEQFF
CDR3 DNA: TGTGCCAGCAGTGAGAACAGCTACAATGAGCAGTTCTTC

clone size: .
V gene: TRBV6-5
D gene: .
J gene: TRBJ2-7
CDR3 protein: CASSLRNEQYF
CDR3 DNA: TGTGCCAGCAGTCTGCGGAACGAGCAGTACTTC

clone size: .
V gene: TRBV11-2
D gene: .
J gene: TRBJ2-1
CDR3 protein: CASRPIGGARGEQFF
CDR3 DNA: TGTGCCAGCAGACCAATTGGGGGCGCAAGGGGTGAGCAGTTCTTC

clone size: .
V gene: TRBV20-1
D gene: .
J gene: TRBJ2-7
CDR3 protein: CSASTSYEQYF
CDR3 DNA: TGCAGTGCGTCGACTAGTTACGAGCAGTACTTC

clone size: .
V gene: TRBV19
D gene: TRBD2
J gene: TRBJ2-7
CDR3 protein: CASSWTSGSEQYF
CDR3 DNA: TGTGCCAGTAGTTGGACTAGCGGGAGCGAGCAGTACTTC

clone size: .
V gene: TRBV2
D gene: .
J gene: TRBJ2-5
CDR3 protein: CASLISGERGQETQYF
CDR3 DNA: TGTGCCAGCCTGATAAGTGGTGAACGGGGGCAAGAGACCCAGTACTTC

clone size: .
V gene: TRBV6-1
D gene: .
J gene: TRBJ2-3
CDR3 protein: CASSVNWPRDTQYF
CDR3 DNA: TGTGCCAGCAGTGTTAACTGGCCGAGGGATACGCAGTATTTT

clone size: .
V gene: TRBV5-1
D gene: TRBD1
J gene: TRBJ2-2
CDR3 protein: CASSGQANTGELFF
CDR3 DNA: TGCGCCAGCAGCGGACAGGCGAACACCGGGGAGCTGTTTTTT

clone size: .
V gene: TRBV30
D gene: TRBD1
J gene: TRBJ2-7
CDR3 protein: CAWEGASAYGQYF
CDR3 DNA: TGTGCCTGGGAGGGGGCATCGGCCTACGGGCAGTACTTC

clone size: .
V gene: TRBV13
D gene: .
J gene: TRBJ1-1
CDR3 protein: CASSLSRVKNTEAFF
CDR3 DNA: TGTGCCAGCAGCCTATCCCGGGTTAAGAACACTGAAGCTTTCTTT

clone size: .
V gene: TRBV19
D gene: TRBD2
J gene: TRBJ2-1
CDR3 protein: CASSPPSGKAEQFF
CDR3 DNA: TGTGCCAGTAGTCCCCCGAGCGGGAAGGCTGAGCAGTTCTTC

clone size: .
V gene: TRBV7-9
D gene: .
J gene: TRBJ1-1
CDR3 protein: CSSSLQGMNTEAFF
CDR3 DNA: TGTTCCAGCAGCTTACAGGGTATGAACACTGAAGCTTTCTTT

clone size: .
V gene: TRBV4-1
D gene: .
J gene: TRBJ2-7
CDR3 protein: CASSTGSGAKYLEQYF
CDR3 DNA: TGCGCCAGCAGCACCGGGTCGGGAGCTAAGTACCTCGAGCAGTACTTC

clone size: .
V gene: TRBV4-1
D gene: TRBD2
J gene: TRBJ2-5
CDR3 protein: CASSQDGGGSRQETQYF
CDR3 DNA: TGCGCCAGCAGCCAAGATGGAGGCGGGAGTAGGCAAGAGACCCAGTACTTC

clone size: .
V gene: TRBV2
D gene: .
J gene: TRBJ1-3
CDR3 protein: CASRSERTAGNTIYF
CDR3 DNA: TGTGCCAGCAGAAGCGAGCGGACAGCTGGAAACACCATATATTTT

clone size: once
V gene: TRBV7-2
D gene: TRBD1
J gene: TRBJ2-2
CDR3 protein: CASSLRQGPWELFF
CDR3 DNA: TGTGCCAGCAGCTTAAGACAGGGCCCCTGGGAGCTGTTTTTT

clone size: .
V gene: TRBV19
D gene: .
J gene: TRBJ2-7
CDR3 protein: CASRKGEHEQYF
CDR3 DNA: TGTGCCAGTAGGAAGGGGGAACACGAGCAGTACTTC

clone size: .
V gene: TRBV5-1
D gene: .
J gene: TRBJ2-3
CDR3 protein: CASSLPGQPYYDTDTQYF
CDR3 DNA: TGCGCCAGCAGCCTCCCAGGACAGCCTTACTATGACACAGATACGCAGTATTTT

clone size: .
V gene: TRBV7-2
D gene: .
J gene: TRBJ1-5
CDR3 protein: CASSLKLDGAVFSNQPQHF
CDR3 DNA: TGTGCCAGCAGCTTAAAATTGGATGGGGCGGTTTTTAGCAATCAGCCCCAGCATTTT

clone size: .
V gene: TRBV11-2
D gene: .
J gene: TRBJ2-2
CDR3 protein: CASSLDLAVSTGELFF
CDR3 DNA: TGTGCCAGCAGCTTAGATCTGGCGGTGAGCACCGGGGAGCTGTTTTTT

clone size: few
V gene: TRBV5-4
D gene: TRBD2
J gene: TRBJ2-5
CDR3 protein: CASTIRGEGETQYF
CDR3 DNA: TGTGCCAGCACCATACGGGGGGAAGGAGAGACCCAGTACTTC